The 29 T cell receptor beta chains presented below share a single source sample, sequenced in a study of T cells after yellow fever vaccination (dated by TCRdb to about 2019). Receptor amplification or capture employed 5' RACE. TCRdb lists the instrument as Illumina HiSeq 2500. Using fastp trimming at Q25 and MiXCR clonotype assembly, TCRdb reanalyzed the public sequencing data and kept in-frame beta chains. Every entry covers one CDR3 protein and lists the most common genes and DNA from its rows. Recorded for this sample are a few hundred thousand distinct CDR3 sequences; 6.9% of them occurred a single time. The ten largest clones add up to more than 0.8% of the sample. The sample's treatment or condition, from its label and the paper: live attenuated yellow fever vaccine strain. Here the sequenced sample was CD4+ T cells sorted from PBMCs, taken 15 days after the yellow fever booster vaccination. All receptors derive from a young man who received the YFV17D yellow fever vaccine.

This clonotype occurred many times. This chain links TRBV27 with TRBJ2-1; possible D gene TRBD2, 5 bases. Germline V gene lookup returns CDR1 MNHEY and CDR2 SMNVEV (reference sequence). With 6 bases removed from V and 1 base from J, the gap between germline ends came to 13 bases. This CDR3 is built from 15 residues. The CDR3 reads CASRIYGVSYNEQFF. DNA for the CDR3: TGTGCCAGCAGAATCTACGGGGTATCCTACAATGAGCAGTTCTTC.

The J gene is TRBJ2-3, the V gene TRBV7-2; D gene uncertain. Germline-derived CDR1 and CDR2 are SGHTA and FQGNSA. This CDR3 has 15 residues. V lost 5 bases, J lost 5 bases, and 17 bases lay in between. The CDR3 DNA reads TGTGCCAGCAGCCTTAGGCGACTCTCCTTAGATACGCAGTATTTT. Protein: CASSLRRLSLDTQYF. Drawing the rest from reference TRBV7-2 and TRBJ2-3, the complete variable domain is GAGVSQSPSNKVTEKGKDVELRCDPISGHTALYWYRQSLGQGLEFLIYFQGNSAPDKSGLPSDRFSAERTGGSVSTLTIQRTQQEDSAVYLCASSLRRLSLDTQYFGPGTRLTVL.

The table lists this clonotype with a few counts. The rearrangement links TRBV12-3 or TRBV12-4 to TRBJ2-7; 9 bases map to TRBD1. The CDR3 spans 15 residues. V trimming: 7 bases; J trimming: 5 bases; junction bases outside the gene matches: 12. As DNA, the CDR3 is TGTGCCAGCATCAATGGCGGGACAGGGTTGAACGAGCAGTACTTC. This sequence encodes CASINGGTGLNEQYF.

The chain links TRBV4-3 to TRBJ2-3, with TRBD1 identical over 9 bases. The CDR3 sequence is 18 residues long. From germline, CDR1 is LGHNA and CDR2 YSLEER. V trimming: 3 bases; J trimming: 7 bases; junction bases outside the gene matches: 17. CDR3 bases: TGCGCCAGCAGCCAGCTTCCACCGGGACAGGGAGTGGGTAATACGCAGTATTTT. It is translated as CASSQLPPGQGVGNTQYF.

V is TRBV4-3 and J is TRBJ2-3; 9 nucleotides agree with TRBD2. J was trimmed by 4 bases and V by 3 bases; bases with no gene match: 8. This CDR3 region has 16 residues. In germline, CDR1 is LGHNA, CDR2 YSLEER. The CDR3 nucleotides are TGCGCCAGCAGCCAGGGCGGGAGGGCTGTACCAGATACGCAGTATTTT. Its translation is CASSQGGRAVPDTQYF.

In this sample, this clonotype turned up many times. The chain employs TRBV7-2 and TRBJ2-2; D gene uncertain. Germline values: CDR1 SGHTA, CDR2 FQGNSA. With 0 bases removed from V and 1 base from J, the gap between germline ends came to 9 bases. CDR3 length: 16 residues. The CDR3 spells CASSLALGRNTGELFF. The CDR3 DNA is TGTGCCAGCAGCTTAGCGTTAGGGCGGAACACCGGGGAGCTGTTTTTT.

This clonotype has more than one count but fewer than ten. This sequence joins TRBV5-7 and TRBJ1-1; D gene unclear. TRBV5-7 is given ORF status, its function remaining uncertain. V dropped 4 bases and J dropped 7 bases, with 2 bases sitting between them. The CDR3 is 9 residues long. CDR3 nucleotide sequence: TGTGCCAGCAGCCTTGAAGCTTTCTTT. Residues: CASSLEAFF.

The CDR3 bases are TGTGCCAGCAGCTTAACTAGCGGGAGCGGCATTCAGTACTTC. It translates to CASSLTSGSGIQYF. The chain joins TRBV11-1 to TRBJ2-4; TRBD2 aligns across 11 bases. V was pared by 2 bases and J by 9 bases, with 3 bases of the junction left unmatched. CDR3 length equals 14 residues. Germline assignment: CDR1 SGHAT and CDR2 FQDESV (reference sequence).

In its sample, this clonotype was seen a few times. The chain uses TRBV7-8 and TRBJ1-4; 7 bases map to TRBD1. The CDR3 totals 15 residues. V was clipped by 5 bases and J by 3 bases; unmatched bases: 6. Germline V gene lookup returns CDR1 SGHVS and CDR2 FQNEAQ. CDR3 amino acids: CASSGGGTANEKLFF. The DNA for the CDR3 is TGTGCCAGCAGCGGAGGCGGGACAGCTAATGAAAAACTGTTTTTT.

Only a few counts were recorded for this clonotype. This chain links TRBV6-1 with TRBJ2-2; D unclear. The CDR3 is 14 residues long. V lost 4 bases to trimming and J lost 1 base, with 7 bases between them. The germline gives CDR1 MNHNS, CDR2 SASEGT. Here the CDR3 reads CASSAQLNTGELFF. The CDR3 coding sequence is TGTGCCAGCAGTGCTCAGCTGAACACCGGGGAGCTGTTTTTT.

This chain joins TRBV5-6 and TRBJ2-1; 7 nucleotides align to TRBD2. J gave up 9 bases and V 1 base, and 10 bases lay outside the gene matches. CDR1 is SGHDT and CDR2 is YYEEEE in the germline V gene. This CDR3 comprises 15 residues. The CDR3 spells CASSLLRGRTSEQFF. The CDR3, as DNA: TGTGCCAGCAGCTTGCTTCGCGGGAGAACCAGTGAGCAGTTCTTC.

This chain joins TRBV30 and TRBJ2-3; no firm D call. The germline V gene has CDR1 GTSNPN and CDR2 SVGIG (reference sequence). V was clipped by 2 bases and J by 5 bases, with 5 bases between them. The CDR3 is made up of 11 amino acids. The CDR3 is CAWSLLDTQYF. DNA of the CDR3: TGTGCCTGGAGTTTGCTAGATACGCAGTATTTT.

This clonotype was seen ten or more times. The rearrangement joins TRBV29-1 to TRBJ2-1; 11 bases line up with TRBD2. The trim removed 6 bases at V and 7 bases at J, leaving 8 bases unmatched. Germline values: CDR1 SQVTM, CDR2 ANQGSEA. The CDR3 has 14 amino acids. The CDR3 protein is CSVDSGRVRNEQFF. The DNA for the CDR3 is TGCAGCGTGGATAGCGGGAGGGTGAGGAATGAGCAGTTCTTC.

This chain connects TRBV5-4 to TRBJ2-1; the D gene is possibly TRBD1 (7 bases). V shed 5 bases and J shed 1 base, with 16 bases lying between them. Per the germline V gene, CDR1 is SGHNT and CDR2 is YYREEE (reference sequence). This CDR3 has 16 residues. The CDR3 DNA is TGTGCCAGCAGACCAGGGGGGTCTAGTTCCTACAATGAGCAGTTCTTC. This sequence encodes CASRPGGSSSYNEQFF. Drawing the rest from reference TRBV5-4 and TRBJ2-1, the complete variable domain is ETGVTQSPTHLIKTRGQQVTLRCSSQSGHNTVSWYQQALGQGPQFIFQYYREEENGRGNFPPRFSGLQFPNYSSELNVNALELDDSALYLCASRPGGSSSYNEQFFGPGTRLTVL.

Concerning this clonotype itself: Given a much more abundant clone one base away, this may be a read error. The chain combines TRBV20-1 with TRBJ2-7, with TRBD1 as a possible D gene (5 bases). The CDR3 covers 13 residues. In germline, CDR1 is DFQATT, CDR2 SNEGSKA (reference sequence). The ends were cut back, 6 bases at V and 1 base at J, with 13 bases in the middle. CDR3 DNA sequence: TGCAGTGCCAACCAGGGAATATCCTACGAGCAGTACTTC. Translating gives CSANQGISYEQYF.

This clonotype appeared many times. The CDR3 bases are TGCGCCAGCAGTTTAGGGTCTGGGGCCAACGTCCTGACTTTC. Translation gives CASSLGSGANVLTF. V gene TRBV10-2 combines with J gene TRBJ2-6; D uncertain. V lost 5 bases, J lost 1 base, and 6 bases lay in between. The CDR3 covers 14 residues. In germline, CDR1 is WSHSY, CDR2 SAAADI.

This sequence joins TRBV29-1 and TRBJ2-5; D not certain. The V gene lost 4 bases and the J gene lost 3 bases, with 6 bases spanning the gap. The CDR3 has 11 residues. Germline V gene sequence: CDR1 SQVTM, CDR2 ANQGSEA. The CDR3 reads CSVGGKETQYF. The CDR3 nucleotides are TGCAGCGTTGGGGGAAAAGAGACCCAGTACTTC.

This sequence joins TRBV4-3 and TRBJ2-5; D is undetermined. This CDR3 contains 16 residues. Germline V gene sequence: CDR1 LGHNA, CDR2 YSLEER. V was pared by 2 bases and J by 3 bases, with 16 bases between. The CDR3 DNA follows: TGCGCCAGCAGCCAAAATGGCGTAGGAGCCAAAGAGACCCAGTACTTC. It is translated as CASSQNGVGAKETQYF.

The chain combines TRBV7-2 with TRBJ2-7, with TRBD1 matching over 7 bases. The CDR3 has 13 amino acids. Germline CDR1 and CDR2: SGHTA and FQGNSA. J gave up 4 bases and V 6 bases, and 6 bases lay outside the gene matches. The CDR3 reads CASRPGQRYEQYF. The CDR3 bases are TGTGCCAGCAGGCCGGGACAGCGGTACGAGCAGTACTTC.

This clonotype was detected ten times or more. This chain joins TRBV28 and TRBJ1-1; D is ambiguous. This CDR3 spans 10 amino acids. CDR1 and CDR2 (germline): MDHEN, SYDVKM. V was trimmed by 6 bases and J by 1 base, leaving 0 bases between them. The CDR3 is CASRNTEAFF. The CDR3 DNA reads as TGTGCCAGCAGGAACACTGAAGCTTTCTTT.

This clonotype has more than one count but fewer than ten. The DNA for the CDR3 is TGCGCCAGCAGCCCCGGGACGGTCAACTATGGCTACACCTTC. The encoded protein is CASSPGTVNYGYTF. This chain connects TRBV5-1 to TRBJ1-2, with D perhaps matching TRBD1 (5 bases). Germline assignment: CDR1 SGHRS and CDR2 YFSETQ. CDR3 length: 14 residues. The V gene lost 4 bases and the J gene lost 2 bases, with 12 bases spanning the gap.

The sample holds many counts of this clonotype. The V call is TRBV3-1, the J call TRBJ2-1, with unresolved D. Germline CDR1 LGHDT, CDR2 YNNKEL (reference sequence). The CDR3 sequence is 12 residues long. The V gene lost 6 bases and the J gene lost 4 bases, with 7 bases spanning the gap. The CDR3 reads CASSRSYNEQFF. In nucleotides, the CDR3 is TGTGCCAGCAGTCGTAGTTACAATGAGCAGTTCTTC.

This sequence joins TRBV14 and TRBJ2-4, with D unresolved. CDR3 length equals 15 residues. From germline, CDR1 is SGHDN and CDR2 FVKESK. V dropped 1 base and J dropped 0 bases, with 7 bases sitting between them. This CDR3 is CASSQVGLAKNIQYF. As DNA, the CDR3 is TGTGCCAGCAGCCAAGTAGGTCTAGCCAAAAACATTCAGTACTTC.

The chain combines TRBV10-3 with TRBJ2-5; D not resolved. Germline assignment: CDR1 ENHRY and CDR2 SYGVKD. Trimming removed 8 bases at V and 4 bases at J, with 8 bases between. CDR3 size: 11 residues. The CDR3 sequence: CAIREPETQYF. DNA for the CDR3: TGTGCCATCCGCGAACCAGAGACCCAGTACTTC.

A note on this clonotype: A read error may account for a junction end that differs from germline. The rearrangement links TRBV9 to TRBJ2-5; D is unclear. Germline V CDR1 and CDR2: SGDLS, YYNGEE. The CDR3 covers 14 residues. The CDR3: CASSVHQDQEAQYF. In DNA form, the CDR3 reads TGTGCCAGCAGCGTACATCAGGACCAAGAGGCCCAGTACTTC.

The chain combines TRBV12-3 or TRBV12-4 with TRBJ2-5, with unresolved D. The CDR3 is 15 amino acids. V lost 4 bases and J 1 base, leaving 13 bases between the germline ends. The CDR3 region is CASSSQDSAQETQYF. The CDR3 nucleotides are TGTGCCAGCAGTTCTCAAGATTCAGCCCAAGAGACCCAGTACTTC.

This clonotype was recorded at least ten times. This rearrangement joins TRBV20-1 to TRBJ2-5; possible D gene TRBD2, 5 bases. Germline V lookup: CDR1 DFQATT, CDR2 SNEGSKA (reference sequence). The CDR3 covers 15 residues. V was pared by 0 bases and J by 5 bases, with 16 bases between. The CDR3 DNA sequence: TGCAGTGCTAGAGATAGCGTTCTGACTCCGGAGACCCAGTACTTC. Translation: CSARDSVLTPETQYF.

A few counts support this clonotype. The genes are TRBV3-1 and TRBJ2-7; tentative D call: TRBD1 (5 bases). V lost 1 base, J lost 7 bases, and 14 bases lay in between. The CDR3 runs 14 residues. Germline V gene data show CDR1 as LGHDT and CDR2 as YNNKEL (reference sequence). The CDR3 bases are TGTGCCAGCAGCCAAGTGGGGCCCTCTGTGGAGCAGTACTTC. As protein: CASSQVGPSVEQYF.

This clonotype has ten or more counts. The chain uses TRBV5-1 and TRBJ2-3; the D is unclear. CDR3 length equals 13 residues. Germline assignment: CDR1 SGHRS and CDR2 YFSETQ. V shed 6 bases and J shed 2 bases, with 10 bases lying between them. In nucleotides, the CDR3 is TGCGCCAGCAAGGCGGAAAACACAGATACGCAGTATTTT. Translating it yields CASKAENTDTQYF.